This T cell receptor beta chain was observed in a study of blood T cell repertoires in COVID-19. At the level of the study: There were acute and convalescent COVID-19 samples, and they came from the United States, Italy and Spain. T cells, B-cell-depleted T cells, or PBMCs supplied cDNA or gDNA.

In the authors' methods: Reference gene primer amplification gave nucleated cell count estimates. Some clones are missing from TCRdb's copy, which holds only in-frame ones; the method was immunoSEQ multiplex PCR. V and J calls plus clone size are reproduced from that table; the DNA served to infer D and trimming. The sample shows about 380,000 clones, about 85% of them seen only once. V lost 0 bases, J lost 8 bases, and 16 bases lay in between. There are 15 residues in the CDR3. The germline CDR1 and CDR2 sequences are GTSNPN and SVGIG (reference sequence). This clone was seen only a few times. The chain employs TRBV30 and TRBJ1-4; TRBD1 might be the D (5 bases). The origin of this receptor is a woman aged 18 to 35 with acute or convalescent COVID-19. Sequenced input: peripheral blood. The CDR3 nucleotides read TGTGCCTGGAGTGTAGGGCCAGGGATAAGGGAAAAACTGTTTTTT. Its protein product is CAWSVGPGIREKLFF. Together with reference TRBV30 and TRBJ1-4, the CDR3 gives the full variable domain: SQTIHQWPATLVQPVGSPLSLECTVEGTSNPNLYWYRQAAGRGLQLLFYSVGIGQISSEVPQNLSASRPQDRQFILSSKKLLLSDSGFYLCAWSVGPGIREKLFFGSGTQLSVL.